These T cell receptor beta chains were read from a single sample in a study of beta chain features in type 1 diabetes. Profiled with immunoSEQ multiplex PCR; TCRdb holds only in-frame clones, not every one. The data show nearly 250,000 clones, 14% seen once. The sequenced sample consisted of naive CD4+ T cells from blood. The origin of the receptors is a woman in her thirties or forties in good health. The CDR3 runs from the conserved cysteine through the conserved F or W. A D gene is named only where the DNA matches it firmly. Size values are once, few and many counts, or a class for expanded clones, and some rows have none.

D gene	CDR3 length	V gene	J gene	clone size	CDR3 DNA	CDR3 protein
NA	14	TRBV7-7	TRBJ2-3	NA	TGTGCTAGCAGCTTATCCCTCATAGCCGATACGCAGTATTTT	CASSLSLIADTQYF
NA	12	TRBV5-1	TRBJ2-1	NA	TGCGCCAGCAGCTTGGAGGGGAATGAGCAGTTCTTC	CASSLEGNEQFF
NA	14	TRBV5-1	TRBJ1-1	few	TGCGCCAGCAGCACAGGACAGCCGCTCACTGAAGCTTTCTTT	CASSTGQPLTEAFF
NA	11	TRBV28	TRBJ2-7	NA	TGTGCCAGCAGTTTAATCAACGAGCAGTACTTC	CASSLINEQYF
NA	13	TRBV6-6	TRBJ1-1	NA	TGTGCCAGCAGTTACCTGCCCCCCCAGGAAGCTTTCTTT	CASSYLPPQEAFF
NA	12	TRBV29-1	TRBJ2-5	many	TGCAGCGCTGAAAGAGAGAAAGAGACCCAGTACTTC	CSAEREKETQYF
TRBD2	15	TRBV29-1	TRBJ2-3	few	TGCAGCGTTGAAGAAGGATCTAGCGGGGGAGGGGGGCAGTATTTT	CSVEEGSSGGGGQYF
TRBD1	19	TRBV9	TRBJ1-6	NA	TGTGCCAGCAGCGCTTCCGAGGGGGCAACTTCCCTGGCGAATTCACCCCTCCACTTT	CASSASEGATSLANSPLHF
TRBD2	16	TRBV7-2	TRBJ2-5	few	TGTGCCAGCAGCTTAGGTTTTAGCGGGACACAAGAGACCCAGTACTTC	CASSLGFSGTQETQYF
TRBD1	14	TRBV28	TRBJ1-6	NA	TGTGCCAGCAGCTCCGGACAGGGGGCTTCACCCCTCCACTTT	CASSSGQGASPLHF
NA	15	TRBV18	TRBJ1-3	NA	TGTGCCAGCTCACCCTCAGGGATCTCTGGAAACACCATATATTTT	CASSPSGISGNTIYF
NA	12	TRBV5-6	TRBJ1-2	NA	TGTGCCAGCAGCTTGGCGGTGGGTAGCACAACCTTC	CASSLAVGSTTF
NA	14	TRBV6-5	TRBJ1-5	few	TGTGCCAGCAGTTACTCTGGGGGGGGACAGCCCCAGCATTTT	CASSYSGGGQPQHF
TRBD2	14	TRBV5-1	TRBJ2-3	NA	TGCGCCAGCAGCTCGGCGGGGGGGCCATATACGCAGTATTTT	CASSSAGGPYTQYF
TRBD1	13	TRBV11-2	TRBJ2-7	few	TGTGCCAGCAGACCACAGGGGCCCTACGAGCAGTACTTC	CASRPQGPYEQYF
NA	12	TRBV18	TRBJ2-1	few	TGTGCCAGCTCACCCGCGAGTACTGAGCAGTTCTTC	CASSPASTEQFF
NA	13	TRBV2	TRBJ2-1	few	TGTGCCAGCAGTGAAGAAGGGGGGGGGATCCAGTTCTTC	CASSEEGGGIQFF
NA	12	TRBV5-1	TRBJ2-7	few	TGCGCCAGCAGCCTCTCCGCCTACGAGCAGTACTTC	CASSLSAYEQYF
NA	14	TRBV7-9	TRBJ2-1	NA	TGTGCCAGCAGCTCTCAAGTAGCGGACAATGAGCAGTTCTTC	CASSSQVADNEQFF
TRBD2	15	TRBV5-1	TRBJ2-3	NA	TGCGCCAGCAGCATAGCGGGGGGATTCACAGATACGCAGTATTTT	CASSIAGGFTDTQYF
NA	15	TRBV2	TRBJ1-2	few	TGTGCCAGCAGTGAAAACGACAGCGAGAACTATGGCTACACCTTC	CASSENDSENYGYTF
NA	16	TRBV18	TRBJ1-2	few	TGTGCCAGCTCACCAGTCGGACAGACCTTTAACTATGGCTACACCTTC	CASSPVGQTFNYGYTF